These 10 T cell receptor beta chains originate from one sample sequenced in a study of blood T cells in healthy people across ages. A sample-barcoded 5' primer and a J-beta primer mix were used in a second PCR of about 7 to 12 cycles. One entry per CDR3 protein, called by TCRdb with MiXCR from the 5' RACE reads. The table lists approximately 800,000 distinct CDR3 sequences, roughly 53% of them singletons. Sample: blood. The receptor set was obtained from an older man in good health.

A few counts support this clonotype. The chain combines TRBV5-1 with TRBJ2-1; TRBD2 agrees at 7 bases. Germline-derived CDR1 and CDR2 are SGHRS and YFSETQ. V was pared by 6 bases and J by 6 bases, with 6 bases of the junction left unmatched. The CDR3 runs 13 residues. The chain's CDR3 is CASIGAGFNEQFF. CDR3 sequence (DNA): TGCGCCAGCATAGGAGCGGGATTCAATGAGCAGTTCTTC.

The chain joins TRBV20-1 to TRBJ2-5; D gene unclear. The CDR3 spans 13 residues. The germline gives CDR1 DFQATT, CDR2 SNEGSKA (reference sequence). Trimming took off 6 bases at V and 1 base at J, with 12 bases between the two ends. CDR3 in amino acids: CSASRSSQETQYF. The CDR3 nucleotides read TGCAGTGCCAGCAGGAGTTCCCAAGAGACCCAGTACTTC.

This clonotype was detected only a few times. This chain connects TRBV7-9 to TRBJ2-1; 8 nucleotides align to TRBD2. The CDR3 has 15 residues. The germline V gene has CDR1 SEHNR and CDR2 FQNEAQ (reference sequence). J gave up 6 bases and V 5 bases, and 9 bases lay outside the gene matches. CDR3 loop: CASSPPGLGGNEQFF. The CDR3 DNA follows: TGTGCCAGCAGCCCACCGGGACTAGGGGGCAATGAGCAGTTCTTC.

The chain has TRBV5-1 and TRBJ2-4; D gene ambiguous. The length of the CDR3 is 15 residues. V was pared by 3 bases and J by 13 bases, with 23 bases between. Germline V lookup: CDR1 SGHRS, CDR2 YFSETQ. CDR3 loop: CASSWDVAWHSSQYF. CDR3 sequence (DNA): TGCGCCAGCAGCTGGGATGTCGCCTGGCACTCATCGCAGTACTTC.

This clonotype has just a few counts. The chain uses TRBV5-6 and TRBJ2-3; TRBD2 is a possible D gene (5 bases). This CDR3 region has 18 residues. The V gene's germline CDR1 is SGHDT and CDR2 YYEEEE. V lost 4 bases, J lost 5 bases, and 26 bases lay in between. The DNA for the CDR3 is TGTGCCAGCAGCCTCCCGGGGTGGGAGATTGCGGAAGGAGATACGCAGTATTTT. This gives the protein CASSLPGWEIAEGDTQYF.

The rearrangement uses TRBV27 and TRBJ2-7; 7 bases line up with TRBD1. Germline assignment: CDR1 MNHEY and CDR2 SMNVEV (reference sequence). V was pared by 0 bases and J by 5 bases, with 4 bases of the junction left unmatched. CDR3 length: 14 amino acids. The CDR3 region has the DNA TGTGCCAGCAGTTTATCCAGGGGGATGGACGAGCAGTACTTC. Residues: CASSLSRGMDEQYF.

This clonotype was seen more than once but under ten times. CDR3 protein: CASSLGGTRGLYEQYF. The CDR3 DNA reads as TGTGCCAGCAGTTTAGGGGGGACTAGGGGTCTCTACGAGCAGTACTTC. The chain has TRBV12-3 or TRBV12-4 and TRBJ2-7; 8 bases map to TRBD2. With 1 base clipped from V and 3 bases from J, the junction kept 8 bases outside the gene matches. This CDR3 region has 16 residues.

The J gene is TRBJ2-1, the V gene TRBV4-2; TRBD2 matches 13 bases. Germline loops: CDR1 LGHNA, CDR2 YNFKEQ. V lost 0 bases to trimming and J lost 0 bases; unmatched junction nucleotides: 5. The CDR3 spans 19 residues. The CDR3 DNA follows: TGTGCCAGCAGCCAAGACGGGACTAGCGGGGAAACCTCCTACAATGAGCAGTTCTTC. Residues: CASSQDGTSGETSYNEQFF.

This sequence joins TRBV7-2 and TRBJ2-1; tentatively, D is TRBD1 or TRBD2 (6 bases each). Germline loops: CDR1 SGHTA, CDR2 FQGNSA. The CDR3 length is 16 residues. The V and J ends lost 5 bases and 7 bases respectively, with 21 bases between them. The CDR3 DNA sequence: TGTGCCAGCAGCCACCCTAGGTTGCAGGGGAGGAATGAGCAGTTCTTC. Translated: CASSHPRLQGRNEQFF.

The chain couples TRBV29-1 to TRBJ2-2; no firm D call. Germline CDR1 reads SQVTM; CDR2 reads ANQGSEA. Trimming removed 2 bases at V and 1 base at J, with 8 bases between. The CDR3 has 14 amino acids. CDR3 sequence reads: CSVEYQENTGELFF. The CDR3 bases are TGCAGCGTTGAATACCAGGAGAACACCGGGGAGCTGTTTTTT.